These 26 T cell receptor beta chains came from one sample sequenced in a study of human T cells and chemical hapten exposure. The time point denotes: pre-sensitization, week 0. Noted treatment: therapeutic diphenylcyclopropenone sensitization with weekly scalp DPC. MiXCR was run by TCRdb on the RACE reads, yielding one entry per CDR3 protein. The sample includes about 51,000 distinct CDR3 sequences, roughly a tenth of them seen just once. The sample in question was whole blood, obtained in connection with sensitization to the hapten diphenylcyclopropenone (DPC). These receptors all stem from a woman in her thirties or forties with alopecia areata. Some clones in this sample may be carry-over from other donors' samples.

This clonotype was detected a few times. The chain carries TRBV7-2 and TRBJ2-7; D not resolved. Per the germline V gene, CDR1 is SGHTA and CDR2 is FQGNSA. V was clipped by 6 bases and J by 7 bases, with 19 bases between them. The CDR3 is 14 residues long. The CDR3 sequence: CASSSYDPSAEQYF. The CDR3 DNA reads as TGTGCCAGCAGTTCGTACGACCCCTCTGCGGAGCAGTACTTC.

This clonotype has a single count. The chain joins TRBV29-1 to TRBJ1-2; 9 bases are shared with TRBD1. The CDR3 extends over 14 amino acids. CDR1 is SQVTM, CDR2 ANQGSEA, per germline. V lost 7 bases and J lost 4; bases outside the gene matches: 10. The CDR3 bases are TGCAGCGCCGATACAGGGGGCGGCGGCTATGGCTACACCTTC. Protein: CSADTGGGGYGYTF.

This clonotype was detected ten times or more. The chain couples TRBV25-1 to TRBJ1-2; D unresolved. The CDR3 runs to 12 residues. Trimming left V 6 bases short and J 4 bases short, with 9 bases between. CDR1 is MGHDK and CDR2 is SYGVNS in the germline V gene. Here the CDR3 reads CASSFNTYGYTF. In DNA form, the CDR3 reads TGTGCCAGCAGCTTCAACACCTATGGCTACACCTTC.

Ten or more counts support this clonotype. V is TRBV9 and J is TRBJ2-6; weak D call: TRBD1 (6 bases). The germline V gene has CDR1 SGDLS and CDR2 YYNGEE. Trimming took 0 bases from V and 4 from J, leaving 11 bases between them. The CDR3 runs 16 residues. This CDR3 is CASSVVGGTGANVLTF. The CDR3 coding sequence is TGTGCCAGCAGCGTAGTTGGGGGCACGGGGGCCAACGTCCTGACTTTC.

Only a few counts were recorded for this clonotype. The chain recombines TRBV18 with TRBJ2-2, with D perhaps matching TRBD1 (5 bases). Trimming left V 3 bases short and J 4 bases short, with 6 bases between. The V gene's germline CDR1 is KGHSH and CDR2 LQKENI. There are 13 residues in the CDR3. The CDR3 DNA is TGTGCCAGCTCACCGACAGCCACCGGGGAGCTGTTTTTT. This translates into CASSPTATGELFF.

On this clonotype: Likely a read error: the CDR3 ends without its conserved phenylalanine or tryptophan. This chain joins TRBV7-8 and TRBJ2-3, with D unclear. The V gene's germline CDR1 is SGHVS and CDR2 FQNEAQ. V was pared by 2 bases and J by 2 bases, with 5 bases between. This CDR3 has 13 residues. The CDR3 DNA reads TGTGCCAGCAGCTTAACCCACACAGATACGCAGTATTCT. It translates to CASSLTHTDTQYS.

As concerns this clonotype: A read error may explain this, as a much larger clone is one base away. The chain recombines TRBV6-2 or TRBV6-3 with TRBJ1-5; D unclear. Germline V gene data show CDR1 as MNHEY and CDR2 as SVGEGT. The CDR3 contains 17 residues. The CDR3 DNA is TGTGCCAGCAATTTTCGCCGTGGCCCCGAGTTTAATCGGCCCCAGCATTTT. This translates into CASNFRRGPEFNRPQHF.

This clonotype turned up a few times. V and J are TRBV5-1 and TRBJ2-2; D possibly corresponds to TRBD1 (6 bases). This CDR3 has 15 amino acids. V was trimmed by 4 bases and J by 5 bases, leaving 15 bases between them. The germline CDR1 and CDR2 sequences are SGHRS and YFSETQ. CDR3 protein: CASSPDRWGTGELFF. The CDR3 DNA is TGCGCCAGCAGCCCGGACAGATGGGGGACCGGGGAGCTGTTTTTT. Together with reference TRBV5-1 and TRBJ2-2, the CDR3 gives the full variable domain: KAGVTQTPRYLIKTRGQQVTLSCSPISGHRSVSWYQQTPGQGLQFLFEYFSETQRNKGNFPGRFSGRQFSNSRSEMNVSTLELGDSALYLCASSPDRWGTGELFFGEGSRLTVL.

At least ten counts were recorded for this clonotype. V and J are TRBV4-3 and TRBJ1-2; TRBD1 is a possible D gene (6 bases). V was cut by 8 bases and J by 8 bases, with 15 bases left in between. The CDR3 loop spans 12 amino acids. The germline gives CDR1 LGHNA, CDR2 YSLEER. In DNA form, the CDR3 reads TGCGCCAGCCGGGGGCCGGGGGGAGGCTACACCTTC. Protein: CASRGPGGGYTF.

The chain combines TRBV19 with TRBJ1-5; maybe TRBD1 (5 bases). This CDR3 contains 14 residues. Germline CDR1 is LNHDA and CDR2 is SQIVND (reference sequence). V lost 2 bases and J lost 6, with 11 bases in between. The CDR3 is CASSIKAGIQPQHF. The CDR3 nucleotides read TGTGCCAGTAGTATAAAGGCAGGGATTCAGCCCCAGCATTTT.

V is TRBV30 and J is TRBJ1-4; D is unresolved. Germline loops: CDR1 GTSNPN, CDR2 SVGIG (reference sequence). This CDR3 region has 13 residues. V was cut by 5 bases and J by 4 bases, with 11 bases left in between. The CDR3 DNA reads TGTGCCTGGCGACTAAGAGTTAATGAAAAACTGTTTTTT. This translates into CAWRLRVNEKLFF. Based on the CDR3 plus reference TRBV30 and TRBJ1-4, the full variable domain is SQTIHQWPATLVQPVGSPLSLECTVEGTSNPNLYWYRQAAGRGLQLLFYSVGIGQISSEVPQNLSASRPQDRQFILSSKKLLLSDSGFYLCAWRLRVNEKLFFGSGTQLSVL.

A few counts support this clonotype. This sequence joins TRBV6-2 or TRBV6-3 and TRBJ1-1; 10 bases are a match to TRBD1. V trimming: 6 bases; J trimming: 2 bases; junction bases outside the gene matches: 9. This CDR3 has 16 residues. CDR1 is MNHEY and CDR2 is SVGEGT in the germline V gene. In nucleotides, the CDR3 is TGTGCCAGCAGATCCGGGACAGGGGCCATTAACACTGAAGCTTTCTTT. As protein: CASRSGTGAINTEAFF.

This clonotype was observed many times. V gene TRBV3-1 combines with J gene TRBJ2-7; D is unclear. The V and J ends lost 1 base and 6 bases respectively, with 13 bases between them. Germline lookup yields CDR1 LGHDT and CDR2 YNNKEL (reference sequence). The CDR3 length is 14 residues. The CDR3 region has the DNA TGTGCCAGCAGCCAAGTGAGGCAGTGGGGCGAGCAGTACTTC. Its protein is CASSQVRQWGEQYF.

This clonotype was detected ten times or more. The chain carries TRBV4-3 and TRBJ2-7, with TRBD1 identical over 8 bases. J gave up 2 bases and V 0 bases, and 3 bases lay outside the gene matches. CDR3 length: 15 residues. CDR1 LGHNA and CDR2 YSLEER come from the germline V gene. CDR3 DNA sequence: TGCGCCAGCAGCCAAGAGAGGACAGGGACCTACGAGCAGTACTTC. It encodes CASSQERTGTYEQYF.

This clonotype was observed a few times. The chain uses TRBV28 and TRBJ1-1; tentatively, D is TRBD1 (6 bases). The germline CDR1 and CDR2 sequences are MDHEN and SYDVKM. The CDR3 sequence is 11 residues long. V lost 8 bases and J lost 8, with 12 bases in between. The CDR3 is CASGSTGEAFF. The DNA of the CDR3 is TGTGCCAGCGGGTCGACAGGAGAAGCTTTCTTT.

The CDR3 sequence is CASGRPDYGYTGELFF. CDR3 sequence (DNA): TGTGCCAGCGGTAGACCCGATTACGGGTACACCGGGGAGCTGTTTTTT. This chain links TRBV27 with TRBJ2-2; no reliable D call. This CDR3 region has 16 residues. The V and J ends lost 8 bases and 3 bases respectively, with 19 bases between them. CDR1 is MNHEY, CDR2 SMNVEV, per germline (reference sequence).

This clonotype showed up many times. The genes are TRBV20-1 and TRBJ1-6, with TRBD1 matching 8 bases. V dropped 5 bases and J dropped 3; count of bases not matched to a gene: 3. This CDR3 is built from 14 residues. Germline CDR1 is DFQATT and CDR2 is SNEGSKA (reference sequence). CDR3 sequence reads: CSAETGDYNSPLHF. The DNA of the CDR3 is TGCAGTGCTGAGACAGGGGACTATAATTCACCCCTCCACTTT.

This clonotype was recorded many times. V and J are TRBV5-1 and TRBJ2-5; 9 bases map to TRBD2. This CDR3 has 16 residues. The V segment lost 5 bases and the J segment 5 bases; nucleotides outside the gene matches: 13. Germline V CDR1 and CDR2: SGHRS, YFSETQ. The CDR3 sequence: CASSGLALAGSETQYF. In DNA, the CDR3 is TGCGCCAGCAGTGGACTGGCCCTAGCGGGGTCCGAGACCCAGTACTTC.

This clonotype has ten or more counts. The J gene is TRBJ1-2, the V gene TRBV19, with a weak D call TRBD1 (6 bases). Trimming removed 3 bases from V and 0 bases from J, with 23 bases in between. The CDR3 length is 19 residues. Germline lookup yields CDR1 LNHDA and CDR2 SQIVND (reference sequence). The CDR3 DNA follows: TGTGCCAGTAGTATGGCCCTCCGGACAGCTAAAACGACTAACTATGGCTACACCTTC. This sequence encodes CASSMALRTAKTTNYGYTF.

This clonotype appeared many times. As DNA, the CDR3 is TGTGCCAGCACCATTGGAGACAGGGAGGAAACTAACTATGGCTACACCTTC. Its translation: CASTIGDREETNYGYTF. The rearrangement uses TRBV12-3 or TRBV12-4 and TRBJ1-2, with TRBD1 identical over 7 bases. J lost 0 bases, V lost 7 bases, and 14 bases had no gene match. The CDR3 is 17 amino acids.

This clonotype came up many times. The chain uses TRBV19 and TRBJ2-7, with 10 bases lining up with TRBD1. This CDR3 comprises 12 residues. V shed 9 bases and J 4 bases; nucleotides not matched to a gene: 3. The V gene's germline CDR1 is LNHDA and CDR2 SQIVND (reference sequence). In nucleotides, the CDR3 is TGTGCCAGCGGACAGGGGGGTTACGAGCAGTACTTC. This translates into CASGQGGYEQYF.

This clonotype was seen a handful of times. CDR3 sequence: CASSLGRGTDTQYF. CDR3 bases: TGCGCCAGCAGCTTGGGAAGGGGCACAGATACGCAGTATTTT. The V call is TRBV5-1, the J call TRBJ2-3; D gene unclear. The CDR3 runs 14 residues. The germline V gene encodes CDR1 SGHRS and CDR2 YFSETQ. Trimming stripped 0 bases from V and 1 base from J, with 6 bases between.

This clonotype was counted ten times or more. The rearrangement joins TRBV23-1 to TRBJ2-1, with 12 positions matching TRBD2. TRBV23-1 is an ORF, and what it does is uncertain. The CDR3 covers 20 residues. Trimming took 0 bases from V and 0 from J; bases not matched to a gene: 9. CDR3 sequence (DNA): TGCGCCAGCAGTCAATCGAGAACTAGCGGGGGGCCGCCCTCCTACAATGAGCAGTTCTTC. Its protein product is CASSQSRTSGGPPSYNEQFF.

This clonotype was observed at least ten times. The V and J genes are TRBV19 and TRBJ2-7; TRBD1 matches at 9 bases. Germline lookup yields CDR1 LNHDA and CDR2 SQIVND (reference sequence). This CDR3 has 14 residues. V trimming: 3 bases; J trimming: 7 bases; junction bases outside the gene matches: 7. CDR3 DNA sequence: TGTGCCAGTAGTATTGTACAGGGGGCAGGAGAGCAGTACTTC. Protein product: CASSIVQGAGEQYF.

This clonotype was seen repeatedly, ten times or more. The CDR3 sequence: CASSQEGGEYNEQFF. In DNA, the CDR3 is TGTGCCAGCAGCCAAGAGGGGGGAGAGTACAATGAGCAGTTCTTC. The chain recombines TRBV4-2 with TRBJ2-1, with D possibly TRBD2 on 6 matching bases. The CDR3 covers 15 residues. CDR1 and CDR2 from the germline V gene are LGHNA and YNFKEQ. The ends were cut back, 0 bases at V and 4 bases at J, with 10 bases in the middle.

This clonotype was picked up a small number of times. The CDR3 DNA reads as TGCAGTGCTAGAGATCTAGGCCAGGGATGGAGCAATCAGCCCCAGCATTTT. This codes for CSARDLGQGWSNQPQHF. This chain joins TRBV20-1 and TRBJ1-5; the D gene is possibly TRBD1 (5 bases). V shed 0 bases and J shed 1 base, with 16 bases lying between them. Germline CDR1 and CDR2: DFQATT and SNEGSKA (reference sequence). The CDR3 length is 17 residues.